Listed here is a single T cell receptor (beta chain). Seattle participants joined during active infection and were tracked over time. Assay used: immunoSEQ multiplex PCR; TCRdb lists only in-frame clones, some missing. Of tens of thousands of clones listed, over 75% are singletons. The germline V gene has CDR1 SGHTA and CDR2 FQGTGA. The germline V and J ends were trimmed by 4 bases and 1 base, with 7 bases remaining between them. The CDR3 sequence is 13 residues long. The data stem from a study of blood T cell repertoires in COVID-19. The overall study: PBMCs, B-cell-depleted T cells, or T cells were the source of the cDNA or gDNA that made up the material.

V gene TRBV7-3 combines with J gene TRBJ2-5; D call uncertain. The sample was peripheral blood. The receptor comes from a woman older than 75 with COVID-19, enrolled during active disease. CDR3 sequence: CASSSAIQETQYF. The CDR3 DNA is TGTGCCAGCAGCTCAGCGATCCAAGAGACCCAGTACTTC. Full variable domain (missing parts from reference TRBV7-3 and TRBJ2-5): GAGVSQTPSNKVTEKGKYVELRCDPISGHTALYWYRQSLGQGPEFLIYFQGTGAADDSGLPNDRFFAVRPEGSVSTLKIQRTERGDSAVYLCASSSAIQETQYFGPGTRLLVL.